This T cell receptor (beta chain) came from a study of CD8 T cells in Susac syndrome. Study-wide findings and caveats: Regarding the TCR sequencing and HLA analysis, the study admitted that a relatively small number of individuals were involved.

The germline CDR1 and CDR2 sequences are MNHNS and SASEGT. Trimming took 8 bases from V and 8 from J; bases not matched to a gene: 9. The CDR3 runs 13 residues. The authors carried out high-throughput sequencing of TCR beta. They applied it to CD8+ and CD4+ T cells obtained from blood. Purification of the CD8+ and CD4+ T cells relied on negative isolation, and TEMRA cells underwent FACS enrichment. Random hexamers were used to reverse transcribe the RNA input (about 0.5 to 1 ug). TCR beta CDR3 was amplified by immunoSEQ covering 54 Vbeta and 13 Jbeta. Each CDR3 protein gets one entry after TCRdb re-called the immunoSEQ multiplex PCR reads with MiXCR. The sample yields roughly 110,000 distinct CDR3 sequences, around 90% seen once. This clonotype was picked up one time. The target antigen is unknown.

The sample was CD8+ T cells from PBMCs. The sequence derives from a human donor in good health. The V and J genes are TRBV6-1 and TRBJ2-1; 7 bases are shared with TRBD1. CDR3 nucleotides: TGTGCCAGCCGGGACACAGGGGTCGATGAGCAGTTCTTC. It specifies CASRDTGVDEQFF.